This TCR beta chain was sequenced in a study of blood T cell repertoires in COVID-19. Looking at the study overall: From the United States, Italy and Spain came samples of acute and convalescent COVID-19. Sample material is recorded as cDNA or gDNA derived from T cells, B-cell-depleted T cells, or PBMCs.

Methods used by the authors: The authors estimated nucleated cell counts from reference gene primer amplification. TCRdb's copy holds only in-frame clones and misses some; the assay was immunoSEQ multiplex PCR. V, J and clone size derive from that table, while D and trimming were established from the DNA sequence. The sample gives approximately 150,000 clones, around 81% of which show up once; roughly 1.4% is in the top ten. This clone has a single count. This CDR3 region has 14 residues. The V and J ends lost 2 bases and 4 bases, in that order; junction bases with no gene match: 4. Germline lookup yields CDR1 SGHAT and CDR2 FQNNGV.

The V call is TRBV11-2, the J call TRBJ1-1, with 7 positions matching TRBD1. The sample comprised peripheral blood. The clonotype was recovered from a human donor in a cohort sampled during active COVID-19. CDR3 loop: CASSLQYRGTEAFF. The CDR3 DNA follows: TGTGCCAGCAGCTTACAGTACAGGGGCACTGAAGCTTTCTTT.